Below, 17 T cell receptor beta chains from the same sample are listed, as sequenced in a study of a mutant IDH1 vaccine in newly diagnosed glioma. Their cognate antigens are unknown. Time point indicated: week 47, end of study. With topical imiquimod, each dose of the vaccine consisted of 300 ug of mutant IDH1 20-mer peptide. Repertoires were generated with immunoSEQ multiplex PCR, while TCRdb's copy carries only in-frame clones and drops some. The sample consists of fewer than 55,000 clones, 65% of them appearing once. The material was peripheral blood mononuclear cells (PBMCs), obtained from a glioma patient whose treatment included an IDH1 peptide vaccine. All receptors come from a man aged 40-49 years with glioma. Some clones in this sample may be carry-over from other donors' samples.

This clone appeared once. The CDR3 here is CASSLGRTAYGYTF. CDR3 in DNA: TGTGCCAGCAGCTTAGGGCGGACAGCTTATGGCTACACCTTC. The chain couples TRBV7-2 to TRBJ1-2; tentative D call: TRBD1 (6 bases). V gave up 1 base and J gave up 5 bases, with 11 bases separating them. The CDR3 contains 14 residues. CDR1 SGHTA and CDR2 FQGNSA come from the germline V gene.

V usage is TRBV9 and J usage is TRBJ2-1; unclear D gene. V lost 1 base to trimming and J lost 10 bases, with 9 bases between them. Germline assignment: CDR1 SGDLS and CDR2 YYNGEE. The CDR3 has 12 residues. The CDR3 DNA sequence: TGTGCCAGCAGCGTACCCGACGAGGAGCAGTTCTTC. Translating gives CASSVPDEEQFF.

The chain couples TRBV6-6 to TRBJ2-7; 10 nucleotides line up with TRBD1. Germline V gives CDR1 MNHNY, CDR2 SVGAGI (reference sequence). Unmatched junction bases numbered 2, after V lost 2 bases and J lost 7 bases. The CDR3 runs to 13 residues. CDR3 sequence: CASSYADRGEQYF. The CDR3 nucleotides are TGTGCCAGCAGTTACGCGGACAGGGGGGAGCAGTACTTC.

V gene TRBV15 combines with J gene TRBJ2-3; 8 bases align to TRBD1. Germline V CDR1 and CDR2: LNHNV, YYDKDF (reference sequence). The CDR3 spans 15 residues. After removal of 4 bases from V and 3 bases from J, the junction contained 6 bases not matched to a gene. CDR3 in DNA: TGTGCCACCAGCAACGGCAGGGGGCGAACAGATACGCAGTATTTT. Its protein product is CATSNGRGRTDTQYF.

This chain uses TRBV19 with TRBJ2-7; TRBD1 or TRBD2 may be the D gene (5 bases each). This CDR3 comprises 14 residues. Trimming removed 9 bases at V and 1 base at J, with 16 bases between. CDR1 and CDR2 (germline): LNHDA, SQIVND (reference sequence). CDR3 coding DNA: TGTGCCAGCCGCCGGGACGGCGGTTCCTACGAGCAGTACTTC. It encodes CASRRDGGSYEQYF.

This chain joins TRBV7-9 and TRBJ1-2, with 8 positions matching TRBD1. Germline CDR1 and CDR2: SEHNR and FQNEAQ (reference sequence). Trimming at V came to 4 bases and at J to 6 bases, leaving 7 bases not matched to a gene. This CDR3 comprises 14 residues. CDR3 coding DNA: TGTGCCAGCAGCTCCCCCGACAGGGGACATGGCTACACCTTC. It yields the protein CASSSPDRGHGYTF.

The V call is TRBV6-5, the J call TRBJ1-2; the D gene is possibly TRBD1 (5 bases). V was clipped by 6 bases and J by 4 bases, with 12 bases between them. Germline loops: CDR1 MNHEY, CDR2 SVGAGI. This CDR3 comprises 13 residues. The CDR3 nucleotides read TGTGCCAGCAGAATGGGACGGTTCTATGGCTACACCTTC. This encodes CASRMGRFYGYTF.

This chain joins TRBV7-2 and TRBJ2-3; D is uncertain. With 1 base removed from V and 2 bases from J, the gap between germline ends came to 10 bases. Germline V gene lookup returns CDR1 SGHTA and CDR2 FQGNSA. This CDR3 contains 15 residues. The CDR3 nucleotides read TGTGCCAGCAGCTTAGGAGTAGTCTCCACAGATACGCAGTATTTT. It translates to CASSLGVVSTDTQYF.

This clone was found a few times. The chain employs TRBV10-3 and TRBJ1-2; no definite D call. Trimming removed 2 bases from V and 2 bases from J, with 9 bases in between. The CDR3 has 14 residues. The germline CDR1 and CDR2 sequences are ENHRY and SYGVKD. The CDR3 loop is CAISEGGSNYGYTF. CDR3 coding DNA: TGTGCCATCAGTGAGGGCGGATCGAACTATGGCTACACCTTC.

The chain is built from TRBV5-4 and TRBJ2-7; D possibly matches TRBD1 or TRBD2 (5 bases each). The ends were cut back, 4 bases at V and 4 bases at J, with 15 bases in the middle. The germline V gene has CDR1 SGHNT and CDR2 YYREEE (reference sequence). The CDR3 is 14 residues long. The DNA of the CDR3 is TGTGCCAGCAGCACCGGGACGAGATCTTACGAGCAGTACTTC. This gives the protein CASSTGTRSYEQYF.

The chain couples TRBV5-1 to TRBJ2-7; TRBD2 is a possible D gene (5 bases). CDR1 and CDR2 from the germline V gene are SGHRS and YFSETQ. The CDR3 contains 13 residues. Trimming shortened V by 4 bases and J by 3 bases, and 11 bases separated the two germline ends. Written as DNA, the CDR3 is TGCGCCAGCAGCACGTCTAGCCGCTACGAGCAGTACTTC. Amino acids: CASSTSSRYEQYF.

The V gene is TRBV7-8, the J gene TRBJ1-4, with D maybe TRBD1 (6 bases). The CDR3 extends over 16 amino acids. Germline CDR1 and CDR2: SGHVS and FQNEAQ. Trimming stripped 1 base from V and 4 bases from J, with 13 bases between. The CDR3 region is CASSLEGGRGNEKLFF. The CDR3 DNA follows: TGTGCCAGCAGCTTAGAGGGGGGGAGGGGTAATGAAAAACTGTTTTTT.

This chain links TRBV5-4 with TRBJ2-7; D is uncertain. The V end lost 4 bases, the J end lost 1 base, and 15 bases lay between the germline ends. CDR3 length: 15 residues. Germline CDR1 SGHNT, CDR2 YYREEE (reference sequence). Here the CDR3 reads CASSPDPDGSYEQYF. CDR3 DNA: TGTGCCAGCAGCCCGGATCCGGACGGTTCCTACGAGCAGTACTTC.

The V and J genes are TRBV19 and TRBJ1-5, with 7 bases that match TRBD1. The V gene's germline CDR1 is LNHDA and CDR2 SQIVND (reference sequence). Losses at the gene ends were 3 bases for V and 3 bases for J; bases not matched to a gene: 11. CDR3 length equals 17 residues. The CDR3 DNA reads TGTGCCAGTAGTATTCTTTCTGAGGGGGCTCTCAATCAGCCCCAGCATTTT. It translates to CASSILSEGALNQPQHF.

The CDR3 loop reads CASSPGQQNTEAFF. CDR3 nucleotides: TGTGCCAGCTCACCGGGACAGCAGAACACTGAAGCTTTCTTT. This chain uses TRBV18 with TRBJ1-1, with 7 bases fitting TRBD1. V lost 3 bases and J lost 1; bases outside the gene matches: 2. The CDR3 covers 14 residues. CDR1 KGHSH and CDR2 LQKENI come from the germline V gene.

This clone was recorded a few times. The chain is built from TRBV2 and TRBJ1-5; D gene uncertain. Germline-derived CDR1 and CDR2 are SNHLY and FYNNEI. The CDR3 spans 14 residues. The ends were cut back, 5 bases at V and 3 bases at J, with 11 bases in the middle. The CDR3 region is CASSSDIFNQPQHF. The CDR3 DNA reads TGTGCCAGCAGTTCTGACATCTTCAATCAGCCCCAGCATTTT.

This chain connects TRBV27 to TRBJ1-2; 7 nucleotides match TRBD1. Germline V gene sequence: CDR1 MNHEY, CDR2 SMNVEV (reference sequence). V was clipped by 6 bases and J by 4 bases; unmatched bases: 14. The CDR3 loop spans 16 amino acids. CDR3 protein: CASRQPGQARGYGYTF. The CDR3 nucleotides are TGTGCCAGCAGACAACCAGGACAGGCTCGGGGCTATGGCTACACCTTC.